The next 21 T cell receptor beta chains were all read from a single sample in a study of T cell responses to AZD1222 COVID-19 vaccine. TCRdb keeps only in-frame clones here, not all; method: immunoSEQ multiplex PCR. The top ten hold around 5.2% of the sample, which has 140,000 to 150,000 clones, under 95% seen once. The source was peripheral blood, collected on day 0 of AZD1222 vaccination. The receptors stem from an adult in good health.

This chain joins TRBV7-2 and TRBJ1-1; perhaps TRBD1 as D (6 bases). Germline V gene lookup returns CDR1 SGHTA and CDR2 FQGNSA. V lost 5 bases to trimming and J lost 10 bases, with 20 bases between them. CDR3 length equals 14 residues. The CDR3 DNA reads as TGTGCCAGCAGCACAAGTTCAGGGGACGCCCGAGCTTTCTTT. Its protein product is CASSTSSGDARAFF.

The chain recombines TRBV5-8 with TRBJ1-1, with a weak D call TRBD1 (5 bases). The CDR3 contains 14 residues. From germline, CDR1 is SGHTS and CDR2 YDEGEE. The V end was cut by 3 bases, the J end by 4 bases, with 13 bases between. The CDR3 spells CASSSRRGSTEAFF. The CDR3 nucleotides read TGTGCCAGCAGCTCCAGGCGGGGGAGCACTGAAGCTTTCTTT.

The rearrangement joins TRBV5-1 to TRBJ2-3; D gene unclear. From germline, CDR1 is SGHRS and CDR2 YFSETQ. V was shortened by 6 bases and J by 1 base, with 21 bases between the two germline ends. The CDR3 runs to 17 residues. The CDR3: CASIVVERAPGTDTQYF. The CDR3 DNA reads TGCGCCAGCATCGTTGTCGAGCGTGCGCCCGGCACAGATACGCAGTATTTT.

The V and J genes are TRBV6-6 and TRBJ1-1; 11 positions match TRBD1. The CDR3 runs to 15 residues. Per germline, CDR1 MNHNY and CDR2 SVGAGI (reference sequence). Unmatched junction bases numbered 6, after V lost 5 bases and J lost 4 bases. The CDR3 DNA follows: TGTGCCAGCAGTCAGGGACAGGGGGGAGGCACTGAAGCTTTCTTT. Protein sequence: CASSQGQGGGTEAFF.

The CDR3 DNA reads as TGTGCCACCAGTGATACAGGGACTAGCACAGATACGCAGTATTTT. This translates into CATSDTGTSTDTQYF. V is TRBV24-1 and J is TRBJ2-3; D could derive from TRBD1 or TRBD2 (6 bases each). Trimming took off 3 bases at V and 0 bases at J, with 9 bases between the two ends. CDR3 length: 15 amino acids. Germline V gives CDR1 KGHDR, CDR2 SFDVKD.

The chain employs TRBV3-1 (or the pseudogene TRBV3-2) and TRBJ2-6; the D call may be TRBD1 or TRBD2 (6 bases each). Trimming took off 4 bases at V and 5 bases at J, with 12 bases between the two ends. The CDR3 consists of 15 residues. CDR1 and CDR2 from the germline V gene are LGHDT and YNNKEL (reference sequence). The CDR3, as DNA: TGTGCCAGCAGCCCGGGGGCTTCAAGGGCCAACGTCCTGACTTTC. It is translated as CASSPGASRANVLTF.

The V gene is TRBV27, the J gene TRBJ1-1; D not certain. V lost 6 bases and J lost 2, with 10 bases in between. CDR3 length: 13 residues. Germline lookup yields CDR1 MNHEY and CDR2 SMNVEV (reference sequence). The CDR3 nucleotides read TGTGCCAGCAGGGTGTTTGGTAACACTGAAGCTTTCTTT. Its protein product is CASRVFGNTEAFF.

This chain connects TRBV5-1 to TRBJ2-5; 7 positions match TRBD2. The ends lost 4 bases at V and 3 bases at J; junction bases unmatched: 6. The CDR3 has 14 amino acids. Germline assignment: CDR1 SGHRS and CDR2 YFSETQ. CDR3 DNA: TGCGCCAGCAGCGCCCTAACTAGCGAAGAGACCCAGTACTTC. Translation gives CASSALTSEETQYF.

This clone is a singleton in its sample. The rearrangement joins TRBV6-1 to TRBJ2-1; D gene unclear. V was trimmed by 1 base and J by 4 bases, leaving 8 bases between them. The CDR3 sequence is 14 residues long. The germline gives CDR1 MNHNS, CDR2 SASEGT. CDR3 residues: CASSEGDSYNEQFF. CDR3 nucleotide sequence: TGTGCCAGCAGTGAAGGGGATAGTTACAATGAGCAGTTCTTC.

The V and J genes are TRBV2 and TRBJ2-3, with D perhaps matching TRBD2 (5 bases). The CDR3 has 12 amino acids. Germline V gene sequence: CDR1 SNHLY, CDR2 FYNNEI. V was pared by 6 bases and J by 2 bases, with 6 bases between. The DNA of the CDR3 is TGTGCCAGCAGGACTACCACAGATACGCAGTATTTT. Translation: CASRTTTDTQYF.

The CDR3 DNA reads TGCAGCGTCCCAGGGGGCGCATTTAATGAAAAACTGTTTTTT. Its protein is CSVPGGAFNEKLFF. The V and J genes are TRBV29-1 and TRBJ1-4; 8 nucleotides match TRBD1. This CDR3 is 14 amino acids long. With V trimmed by 6 bases and J by 4 bases, 7 bases remained unmatched. Germline assignment: CDR1 SQVTM and CDR2 ANQGSEA. Based on the CDR3 plus reference TRBV29-1 and TRBJ1-4, the full variable domain is SAVISQKPSRDICQRGTSLTIQCQVDSQVTMMFWYRQQPGQSLTLIATANQGSEATYESGFVIDKFPISRPNLTFSTLTVSNMSPEDSSIYLCSVPGGAFNEKLFFGSGTQLSVL.

This clone was seen only a few times. The chain employs TRBV19 and TRBJ1-1, with D perhaps TRBD1 (6 bases). In germline, CDR1 is LNHDA, CDR2 SQIVND (reference sequence). The V and J ends lost 9 bases and 0 bases respectively, with 26 bases between them. The CDR3 runs 18 residues. The chain's CDR3 is CASRPTPGHPKMNTEAFF. DNA for the CDR3: TGTGCCAGCCGGCCTACCCCGGGACACCCAAAGATGAACACTGAAGCTTTCTTT. The variable domain in full, completed from reference TRBV19 and TRBJ1-1, reads DGGITQSPKYLFRKEGQNVTLSCEQNLNHDAMYWYRQDPGQGLRLIYYSQIVNDFQKGDIAEGYSVSREKKESFPLTVTSAQKNPTAFYLCASRPTPGHPKMNTEAFFGQGTRLTVV.

This chain links TRBV3-1 (or the pseudogene TRBV3-2) with TRBJ2-7, with 7 nucleotides matching TRBD1. This CDR3 contains 14 residues. The V and J ends lost 5 bases and 2 bases, in that order; junction bases with no gene match: 6. CDR1 LGHDT and CDR2 YNNKEL come from the germline V gene (reference sequence). The CDR3 is CASSTDRLAYEQYF. CDR3 in DNA: TGTGCCAGCAGCACGGACAGGCTTGCCTACGAGCAGTACTTC.

This clone was picked up one time. This chain joins TRBV7-2 and TRBJ2-7; 10 positions match TRBD1. The CDR3 runs 13 residues. The germline V gene encodes CDR1 SGHTA and CDR2 FQGNSA. V trimming: 5 bases; J trimming: 3 bases; junction bases outside the gene matches: 1. The CDR3 here is CASSRDRGYEQYF. The CDR3 DNA sequence: TGTGCCAGCAGCCGGGACAGGGGCTACGAGCAGTACTTC.

The rearrangement uses TRBV12-2 and TRBJ2-1; the DNA was not compared with TRBD2, the D call given in the table. TRBV12-2 is listed as a pseudogene. The CDR3 extends over 16 amino acids. The CDR3 DNA is TGTGCAAGTCGCTTATCTCTTAGCGGGAGGGACAATGAGCAGTTCTTC. Its translation is CASRLSLSGRDNEQFF.

The chain employs TRBV3-1 (or the pseudogene TRBV3-2) and TRBJ2-5; D might be TRBD2 (5 bases). This CDR3 spans 12 amino acids. Germline V CDR1 and CDR2: LGHDT, YNNKEL (reference sequence). V was shortened by 1 base and J by 5 bases, with 5 bases between the two germline ends. The CDR3 DNA reads TGTGCCAGCAGCCAAGGGAGGGAGACCCAGTACTTC. Encoded protein: CASSQGRETQYF.

In this sample, this clone turned up once. CDR3 amino acids: CASTNPGTGGAYNEQFF. In DNA, the CDR3 is TGTGCCAGCACCAACCCCGGAACAGGGGGCGCCTACAATGAGCAGTTCTTC. The chain employs TRBV7-3 and TRBJ2-1, with 9 bases matching TRBD1. J was trimmed by 2 bases and V by 7 bases; bases with no gene match: 12. The CDR3 loop spans 17 amino acids. Germline V gives CDR1 SGHTA, CDR2 FQGTGA.

About this clone itself: Different DNA sequences within this sample yield the same CDR3. The genes are TRBV6-5 and TRBJ1-3, with TRBD1 as a possible D gene (6 bases). In germline, CDR1 is MNHEY, CDR2 SVGAGI. This CDR3 comprises 15 residues. The germline V and J ends were trimmed by 2 bases and 1 base, with 9 bases remaining between them. CDR3 sequence reads: CASSYGGSSGNTIYF. Written as DNA, the CDR3 is TGTGCCAGCAGTTACGGGGGCTCATCTGGAAACACCATATATTTT.

The chain carries TRBV7-2 and TRBJ1-4; 8 positions agree with TRBD1. The V segment lost 0 bases and the J segment 7 bases; nucleotides outside the gene matches: 7. Germline loops: CDR1 SGHTA, CDR2 FQGNSA. This CDR3 comprises 16 residues. The CDR3 loop reads CASSLAFSGGREKLFF. CDR3 coding DNA: TGTGCCAGCAGCTTAGCGTTCTCAGGGGGCCGTGAAAAACTGTTTTTT.

The J gene is TRBJ1-2, the V gene TRBV7-9; perhaps TRBD1 as D (6 bases). CDR3 size: 12 residues. Germline V lookup: CDR1 SEHNR, CDR2 FQNEAQ (reference sequence). The V and J ends lost 1 base and 6 bases respectively, with 6 bases between them. CDR3 DNA: TGTGCCAGCAGCTTAGGGACAGATGGCTACACCTTC. Translating gives CASSLGTDGYTF.

The chain links TRBV9 to TRBJ1-2; TRBD1 is a possible D gene (5 bases). V was trimmed by 0 bases and J by 4 bases, leaving 10 bases between them. Germline CDR1 SGDLS, CDR2 YYNGEE. CDR3 length equals 14 residues. CDR3 sequence: CASSVEGAGYGYTF. In DNA, the CDR3 is TGTGCCAGCAGCGTAGAAGGGGCCGGCTATGGCTACACCTTC. Full variable domain (outside the CDR3, taken from reference TRBV9 and TRBJ1-2): DSGVTQTPKHLITATGQRVTLRCSPRSGDLSVYWYQQSLDQGLQFLIQYYNGEERAKGNILERFSAQQFPDLHSELNLSSLELGDSALYFCASSVEGAGYGYTFGSGTRLTVV.